Sequencing of this TCR beta chain was carried out in a study of PD-1 blockade in mismatch repair-deficient tumors. The table came from immunoSEQ multiplex PCR; TCRdb's copy has only in-frame clones and leaves some out. The sample yields 25,000 to 30,000 clones, less than 85% seen once. Germline V lookup: CDR1 ENHRY, CDR2 SYGVKD. The CDR3 loop spans 15 amino acids. V lost 5 bases to trimming and J lost 1 base, with 14 bases between them. The material was PBMCs, obtained before pembrolizumab treatment. The gene calls are TRBV10-3 and TRBJ1-1, with a tentative D call TRBD1 (6 bases). The receptor's source is an adult with mismatch repair-deficient cancer. For the CDR3, the DNA is TGTGCCATCAGTCTGGGGGGGCGCTCGAACACTGAAGCTTTCTTT. Translating it yields CAISLGGRSNTEAFF.